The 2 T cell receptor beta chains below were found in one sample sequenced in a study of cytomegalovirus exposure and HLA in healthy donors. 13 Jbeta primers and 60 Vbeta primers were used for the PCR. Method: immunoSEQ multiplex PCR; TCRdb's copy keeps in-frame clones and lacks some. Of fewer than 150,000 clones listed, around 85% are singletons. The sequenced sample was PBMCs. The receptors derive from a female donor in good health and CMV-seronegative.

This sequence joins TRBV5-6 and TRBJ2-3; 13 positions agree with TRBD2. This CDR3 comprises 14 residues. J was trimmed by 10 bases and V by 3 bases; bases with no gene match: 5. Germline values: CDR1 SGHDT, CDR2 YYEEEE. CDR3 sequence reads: CASSSGLAGVAQYF. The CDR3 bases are TGTGCCAGCAGCTCAGGACTAGCGGGAGTGGCGCAGTATTTT.

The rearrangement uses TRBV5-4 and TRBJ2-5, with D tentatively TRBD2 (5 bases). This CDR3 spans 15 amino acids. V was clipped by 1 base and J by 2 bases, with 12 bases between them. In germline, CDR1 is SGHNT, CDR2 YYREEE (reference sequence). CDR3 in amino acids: CASSLLPGKQETQYF. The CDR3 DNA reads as TGTGCCAGCAGCTTGCTACCCGGGAAGCAAGAGACCCAGTACTTC.